This T cell receptor (beta chain) comes out of a study of cytomegalovirus exposure and HLA in healthy donors. Study-wide findings and caveats: A later examination showed that TCR association rates differed by HLA locus, with DRB1 most and HLA-C fewest. The Asian-associated ancestry cluster reportedly had fewer N-insertions than the 666-donor mean in a later analysis. Rarity marked most TCR sequences, yet some public TCRs occurred in many donors. After further analysis at a later stage, roughly 16,000 TCR beta sequences were associated with HLA alleles at 0.05 false discovery rate.

The CDR3 loop spans 15 amino acids. CDR1 MNHNS and CDR2 SASEGT come from the germline V gene. The junction had 7 bases not matched to a gene; V was cut back by 3 bases and J by 7 bases. The PCR contained 60 Vbeta and 13 Jbeta primers. The data were produced by immunoSEQ multiplex PCR, yet TCRdb's version contains in-frame clones alone and is incomplete. The profile covers about 150,000 clones, with roughly 83% appearing a single time and around 1.3% taken by the ten largest. Remarks on this clone: Its target is not known.

The TCR was taken from a boy aged 2 to 10 in good health and CMV-seronegative. This chain connects TRBV6-1 to TRBJ2-1, with TRBD2 matching 9 bases. Sequenced material: PBMCs. CDR3 sequence (DNA): TGTGCCAGCAGTGATCCCATAGCGGGAGTGAATGAGCAGTTCTTC. Encoded protein: CASSDPIAGVNEQFF.